This T cell receptor beta chain was documented in a study of liver allograft versus peripheral blood T cells. Overall study context: Peripheral blood of the recipients supplied T cell receptor repertoires that were compared with those in transplanted livers. Overall study results and limits: Liver allografts reportedly held T cell receptor repertoires unlike those in peripheral blood.

TCRdb fed the reads into MiXCR, producing one record per CDR3 protein. The sample lists over 5,000 distinct CDR3 sequences; approximately 15% were seen once. This clonotype qualifies as medium-sized (0.01 to 0.1%). Antigen: not known. The CDR3 covers 13 residues. Trimming removed 3 bases at V and 10 bases at J, with 15 bases between. Germline V lookup: CDR1 SGHAT, CDR2 FQNNGV. The gene calls are TRBV11-2 and TRBJ1-1, with a weak D call TRBD1 (5 bases). This TCR was sampled from a human patient who had a liver transplant. Some T cells may possibly be graft donor cells. In DNA form, the CDR3 reads TGTGCCAGCAGCTTCTCGGCTCCGGGGGGAGCTTTCTTT. It codes for CASSFSAPGGAFF.